The source of this T cell receptor (beta chain) is a study of lymphopenia after photon versus proton radiotherapy (dated 2019 in TCRdb). About the full investigation: Photon and proton radiation therapy were compared by the study for their immunological effects in patients with gastrointestinal tumors who developed high-grade lymphopenia. A cohort of roughly 18 patients with gastrointestinal tumors who received either photon or proton therapy and subsequently developed lymphopenia was included. The study aimed to characterize how the two radiation modalities differ in their impact on the immune system.

Study-wide findings and limitations: The authors looked at the survival association only in patients who died, and they framed better survival with proton therapy as a possibility rather than a demonstrated result. Relative stability during treatment was observed in proton-treated patients, whereas loss of naive T cells and TCR diversity and gain of effector/memory populations were observed in photon-treated patients. Once the lymphocyte count had reached its nadir, the repertoires of photon-treated patients showed oligoclonal expansion, particularly of CD8+ Temra cells, and this expansion drove the decline in diversity. Across the cohort, among patients who died, a greater drop in TCR diversity after the nadir was inversely correlated with overall survival time.

The library was prepared using the immunoSEQ multiplex PCR assay. Deep sequencing of rearranged TCR beta loci, alongside multiparametric flow cytometry, was used to profile T cell repertoires. What TCRdb holds here is the immuneACCESS table cut down to in-frame rearrangements. Part of the clones is not present; checked against another copy, under half of the missing clones reflect an unresolved V gene, and the others are unexplained. Counted in this sample were about 26,000 clones; approximately 89% of them appeared once. The top ten constitute 5% to 5.5% of the sample. Concerning this clone itself: The antigen this receptor binds is unknown. Base qualities are not recorded, but no much larger clone differs from it by a single base.

V has 7 bases trimmed and J has 4 bases trimmed; junction bases matching no gene number 9. The germline V gene specifies SQVTM as CDR1 and ANQGSEA as CDR2. The CDR3 numbers 13 residues from cysteine through phenylalanine. The CDR3 DNA has 39 bases and is translated from base 1. This receptor chain uses TRBV29-1 and TRBJ1-2; a stretch of 7 junction bases matches TRBD1. The source of this sequence is a man in his thirties or forties with gastric cancer. Sequencing used peripheral blood, obtained from a patient treated with photon-based radiotherapy. In nucleotide form, the sequence is TGCAGCGCTGGGGGAGGGGGCAGCTATGGCTACACCTTC. Translated, it gives CSAGGGGSYGYTF.